The 5 T cell receptor beta chains below were found in one sample sequenced in a study of shared clonotypes between healthy human individuals. This table comes from immunoSEQ multiplex PCR, and its TCRdb copy is limited to in-frame clones, with some not included. The sample includes roughly 2 million clones, around 95% of them seen just once. The material sequenced was naive CD4+ T cells sorted from blood. Specified subset: CD45RA+ positively selected. The receptors derive from a man younger than 35 in good health.

The chain employs TRBV6-6 and TRBJ1-2; TRBD1 matches at 8 bases. Unmatched junction bases numbered 3, after V lost 4 bases and J lost 2 bases. This CDR3 is 14 amino acids long. Germline-derived CDR1 and CDR2 are MNHNY and SVGAGI (reference sequence). The CDR3: CASSFTGGNYGYTF. The DNA for the CDR3 is TGTGCCAGCAGTTTCACAGGGGGAAACTATGGCTACACCTTC.

This sequence joins TRBV10-1 and TRBJ1-1; D call uncertain. With 8 bases removed from V and 5 bases from J, the gap between germline ends came to 24 bases. CDR1 is WNHNN, CDR2 SYGVQD, per germline (reference sequence). This CDR3 comprises 16 residues. CDR3 sequence: CASPEGESPGTTEAFF. The CDR3 DNA is TGCGCCAGCCCTGAGGGAGAGTCACCTGGAACGACTGAAGCTTTCTTT.

J is TRBJ1-6 and V is TRBV7-2; perhaps TRBD1 as D (5 bases). The ends were cut back, 3 bases at V and 11 bases at J, with 17 bases in the middle. The CDR3 extends over 15 amino acids. In germline, CDR1 is SGHTA, CDR2 FQGNSA. The CDR3 sequence: CASSFKSRGEPPLHF. For the CDR3, the DNA is TGTGCCAGCAGCTTTAAGAGTCGGGGCGAACCACCCCTCCACTTT. The whole variable domain, filled in from reference TRBV7-2 and TRBJ1-6, reads GAGVSQSPSNKVTEKGKDVELRCDPISGHTALYWYRQSLGQGLEFLIYFQGNSAPDKSGLPSDRFSAERTGGSVSTLTIQRTQQEDSAVYLCASSFKSRGEPPLHFGNGTRLTVT.

V usage is TRBV27 and J usage is TRBJ1-6; 7 positions match TRBD1. The junction had 9 bases not matched to a gene; V was cut back by 7 bases and J by 9 bases. There are 14 residues in the CDR3. Germline V gives CDR1 MNHEY, CDR2 SMNVEV (reference sequence). The CDR3 here is CASTLRQGGSPLHF. CDR3 in DNA: TGTGCCAGCACCTTAAGACAGGGAGGTTCACCCCTCCACTTT.

The rearrangement links TRBV11-2 to TRBJ2-1; D ambiguous. V shed 3 bases and J shed 8 bases, with 17 bases lying between them. CDR3 length equals 15 residues. CDR1 SGHAT and CDR2 FQNNGV come from the germline V gene. CDR3 amino acids: CASSFLQFGLDEQFF. The CDR3 DNA is TGTGCCAGCAGCTTTTTACAGTTCGGGTTGGATGAGCAGTTCTTC.